Listed here are 19 T cell receptor beta chains from one sample, sequenced in a study of blood T cell repertoires in COVID-19. The method was immunoSEQ multiplex PCR; TCRdb's version includes in-frame clones alone and lacks a portion of them. Of approximately 290,000 clones listed, approximately 85% are singletons. The sequencing input was PBMCs or T cells enriched from blood (not recorded which). These receptors were taken from a woman in her 30s who had recovered from COVID-19.

This chain links TRBV6-5 with TRBJ2-7; 8 nucleotides align to TRBD1. With 0 bases clipped from V and 7 bases from J, the junction kept 8 bases outside the gene matches. This CDR3 has 15 amino acids. Per the germline V gene, CDR1 is MNHEY and CDR2 is SVGAGI. CDR3 loop: CASSYSGQGAWEQYF. The DNA of the CDR3 is TGTGCCAGCAGTTACTCGGGTCAGGGGGCGTGGGAGCAGTACTTC.

This clone was seen a single time. The rearrangement joins TRBV28 to TRBJ1-5; 8 nucleotides line up with TRBD1. The V segment lost 5 bases and the J segment 7 bases; nucleotides outside the gene matches: 7. This CDR3 has 14 residues. Germline loops: CDR1 MDHEN, CDR2 SYDVKM. CDR3 amino acids: CASSPGGRRQPQHF. As DNA, the CDR3 is TGTGCCAGCAGTCCAGGGGGCAGAAGACAGCCCCAGCATTTT.

In DNA form, the CDR3 reads TGTGCCAGCTCACCACCGGGGGGTCAGCCCCAGCATTTT. Amino acid sequence: CASSPPGGQPQHF. The chain is built from TRBV18 and TRBJ1-5; D possibly corresponds to TRBD1 (5 bases). Trimming left V 0 bases short and J 6 bases short, with 6 bases between. This CDR3 is 13 amino acids long. Per germline, CDR1 KGHSH and CDR2 LQKENI.

CDR3 bases: TGTGCCACCAGCAGAGGTAAACAGGGGGCTTACACTGAAGCTTTCTTT. Protein sequence: CATSRGKQGAYTEAFF. The gene calls are TRBV15 and TRBJ1-1; 9 positions agree with TRBD1. The V and J ends lost 1 base and 3 bases, in that order; junction bases with no gene match: 6. Per germline, CDR1 LNHNV and CDR2 YYDKDF (reference sequence). This CDR3 has 16 amino acids.

This chain uses TRBV18 with TRBJ2-7; 8 nucleotides line up with TRBD2. J gave up 5 bases and V 3 bases, and 6 bases lay outside the gene matches. The CDR3 loop spans 14 amino acids. Looked up from germline, CDR1 is KGHSH and CDR2 is LQKENI. DNA of the CDR3: TGTGCCAGCTCACCGAGCGGGGGAGGAGACGAGCAGTACTTC. Translated, it gives CASSPSGGGDEQYF.

The J gene is TRBJ2-7, the V gene TRBV5-1; 8 bases are a match to TRBD1. CDR3 length equals 13 residues. With V trimmed by 6 bases and J by 0 bases, 2 bases remained unmatched. Germline V CDR1 and CDR2: SGHRS, YFSETQ. This chain's CDR3 is CASTTGGSYEQYF. Here the CDR3 DNA reads TGCGCCAGCACTACAGGGGGCTCCTACGAGCAGTACTTC.

The chain employs TRBV19 and TRBJ1-2, with a tentative D call TRBD1 (5 bases). Germline CDR1 is LNHDA and CDR2 is SQIVND (reference sequence). The CDR3 totals 12 residues. The V end lost 5 bases, the J end lost 5 bases, and 9 bases lay between the germline ends. The CDR3 DNA reads as TGTGCCAGTAGTCCAGGGATATATGGCTACACCTTC. Protein: CASSPGIYGYTF.

This rearrangement joins TRBV5-1 to TRBJ2-2; 13 bases align to TRBD2. CDR1 and CDR2 (germline): SGHRS, YFSETQ. Trimming removed 0 bases from V and 7 bases from J; junction bases left unmatched: 3. This CDR3 is built from 16 residues. CDR3 coding DNA: TGCGCCAGCAGCTTGGGACTAGCGGGAGGAGTCGGGGAGCTGTTTTTT. It translates to CASSLGLAGGVGELFF.

This clone was observed a few times. The gene calls are TRBV5-6 and TRBJ1-2, with D hard to call. The CDR3 has 11 amino acids. V lost 3 bases, J lost 4 bases, and 4 bases lay in between. Germline assignment: CDR1 SGHDT and CDR2 YYEEEE. CDR3 residues: CASSSRYGYTF. Here the CDR3 DNA reads TGTGCCAGCAGCTCCCGCTATGGCTACACCTTC.

The V and J genes are TRBV7-9 and TRBJ2-7; D not certain. The CDR3 contains 14 residues. Trimming took off 5 bases at V and 3 bases at J, with 14 bases between the two ends. Germline V gene data show CDR1 as SEHNR and CDR2 as FQNEAQ (reference sequence). The CDR3 is CASSLTDWNYEQYF. The CDR3 DNA follows: TGTGCCAGCAGCCTAACCGACTGGAACTACGAGCAGTACTTC.

This chain connects TRBV7-2 to TRBJ2-1; 9 bases are shared with TRBD1. Looked up from germline, CDR1 is SGHTA and CDR2 is FQGNSA. This CDR3 has 15 residues. Trimming cost V 3 bases and J 4 bases; bases outside gene matches: 4. The CDR3 region has the DNA TGTGCCAGCAGCTTGGACAGGGGATTGTACAATGAGCAGTTCTTC. Translation: CASSLDRGLYNEQFF.

The chain has TRBV18 and TRBJ2-3; TRBD2 matches at 10 bases. Germline CDR1 and CDR2: KGHSH and LQKENI. This CDR3 comprises 15 residues. Trimming at V came to 4 bases and at J to 2 bases, leaving 3 bases not matched to a gene. CDR3 region: CASSQAGGPTDTQYF. In nucleotides, the CDR3 is TGTGCCAGCTCACAAGCGGGGGGGCCCACAGATACGCAGTATTTT.

This clone occurred a few times. J is TRBJ1-1 and V is TRBV5-6, with no clear D. This CDR3 comprises 13 residues. The germline CDR1 and CDR2 sequences are SGHDT and YYEEEE. The germline V and J ends were trimmed by 0 bases and 5 bases, with 8 bases remaining between them. DNA of the CDR3: TGTGCCAGCAGCTTGGAGCGATTTACTGAAGCTTTCTTT. Its translation is CASSLERFTEAFF.

This clone was found once. V and J are TRBV2 and TRBJ1-2; D remains unclear. The CDR3 loop spans 13 amino acids. The V gene's germline CDR1 is SNHLY and CDR2 FYNNEI. Trimming pared 1 base from V and 8 bases from J, leaving 11 bases between. The CDR3 bases are TGTGCCAGCAGTGAAGACCGGGAAAAGGGCTACACCTTC. Its translation is CASSEDREKGYTF.

The chain combines TRBV5-6 with TRBJ2-1, with TRBD2 matching over 8 bases. The CDR3 loop spans 19 amino acids. CDR1 is SGHDT and CDR2 is YYEEEE in the germline V gene. V trimming: 1 base; J trimming: 8 bases; junction bases outside the gene matches: 20. The CDR3 loop is CASSLFKARPGLVTDEQFF. CDR3 coding DNA: TGTGCCAGCAGCTTGTTCAAGGCGCGACCGGGACTAGTAACAGATGAGCAGTTCTTC. The full variable domain, rest sourced from reference TRBV5-6 and TRBJ2-1, is DAGVTQSPTHLIKTRGQQVTLRCSPKSGHDTVSWYQQALGQGPQFIFQYYEEEERQRGNFPDRFSGHQFPNYSSELNVNALLLGDSALYLCASSLFKARPGLVTDEQFFGPGTRLTVL.

The rearrangement joins TRBV19 to TRBJ1-5; 9 bases line up with TRBD1. The J segment lost 8 bases and the V segment lost 9 bases, leaving 5 bases of the junction unmatched. Looked up from germline, CDR1 is LNHDA and CDR2 is SQIVND (reference sequence). The CDR3 contains 12 residues. CDR3 coding DNA: TGTGCCAGCACAGGGGGCGTGGAGCCCCAGCATTTT. As protein: CASTGGVEPQHF.

V gene TRBV7-3 combines with J gene TRBJ1-1; 9 nucleotides align to TRBD1. The CDR3 runs 13 residues. Germline CDR1 reads SGHTA; CDR2 reads FQGTGA. V trimming: 5 bases; J trimming: 6 bases; junction bases outside the gene matches: 4. The CDR3 reads CASSQGTGSEAFF. The CDR3 nucleotides are TGTGCCAGCAGCCAGGGGACAGGGTCTGAAGCTTTCTTT.

V gene TRBV6-1 combines with J gene TRBJ1-5, with D tentatively TRBD1 (5 bases). This CDR3 has 14 amino acids. Trimming removed 1 base from V and 2 bases from J, with 6 bases in between. Germline CDR1 MNHNS, CDR2 SASEGT. CDR3 sequence: CASSEVQGNQPQHF. In nucleotides, the CDR3 is TGTGCCAGCAGTGAAGTACAGGGCAATCAGCCCCAGCATTTT.

This chain uses TRBV27 with TRBJ2-1; 11 nucleotides align to TRBD2. Per germline, CDR1 MNHEY and CDR2 SMNVEV (reference sequence). V dropped 6 bases and J dropped 12; count of bases not matched to a gene: 13. The CDR3 consists of 15 residues. This chain's CDR3 is CASRSIGTSGIGQFF. CDR3 bases: TGTGCCAGCAGGTCAATCGGGACTAGCGGTATAGGGCAGTTCTTC.